This record covers a single T cell receptor beta chain. Its antigen is unidentified. This entry is derived from a study of cytomegalovirus exposure and HLA in healthy donors. Across the study: Within an early data release were around 80 million unique TCRs drawn from HLA-typed donors.

With 60 Vbeta and 13 Jbeta primers, the PCR was carried out. Clones were sequenced by immunoSEQ multiplex PCR, and TCRdb holds only the in-frame ones, with some missing. Seen here are under 200,000 clones, around 75% observed once, and the top ten hold about 1.7%. Study results and limitations: Earlier results showed most TCR beta V segments being productive about 87% or about 30% of the time. Generally TCR sequences proved uncommon, though certain public TCRs appeared in numerous donors.

Healthy bone marrow donors supplied every sample. The germline gives CDR1 SGHNT, CDR2 YENEEA. V lost 8 bases and J lost 8; bases outside the gene matches: 4. The CDR3 runs to 11 residues. Sequences were obtained from PBMCs. The clonotype was recovered from a woman aged 30 to 39 in good health and CMV-seronegative. The chain combines TRBV11-3 with TRBJ2-3; 7 positions match TRBD2. The CDR3 region is CASRGVGTQYF. CDR3 DNA sequence: TGTGCCAGCCGGGGGGTCGGTACGCAGTATTTT.